Listed below are T cell receptor beta chains from one sample, sequenced in a study of breast tumors, draining lymph nodes, adjacent tissues. TCRdb recomputed calls from the multiplex PCR reads with MiXCR, one row per CDR3 protein. The profile shows approximately 180,000 distinct CDR3 sequences, 30% to 40% of them singletons. The sequenced material came from axillary lymph node tissue. The receptors originated from a female donor with breast cancer. Some clones in this sample may be carry-over from other donors' samples. CDR3s include the opening cysteine and the closing phenylalanine or tryptophan. The D gene is left open where the match is weak. Clone size is shown for a subset of rows, as once, few, many or a class of expanded clone.

j_gene: TRBJ1-3
abundance: many
v_gene: TRBV9
d_gene: .
CDR3nt: TGTGCCAGCAGCGTAGGGCAGCGCTCTGGAAACACCATATATTTT
CDR3aa: CASSVGQRSGNTIYF

j_gene: TRBJ2-2
abundance: .
v_gene: TRBV19
d_gene: .
CDR3nt: TGTGCCAGTAGTTTTATAAGAACGAACACCGGGGAGCTGTTTTTT
CDR3aa: CASSFIRTNTGELFF

j_gene: TRBJ2-7
abundance: .
v_gene: TRBV7-6
d_gene: TRBD1
CDR3nt: TGTGCCAGCAGCCGGACAGGGCTCGGGCAGTGCTTC
CDR3aa: CASSRTGLGQCF

j_gene: TRBJ1-1
abundance: .
v_gene: TRBV14
d_gene: .
CDR3nt: TGTGCCAGCAGCCAAGATATCCCCCCCACTGAAGCTTTCTTT
CDR3aa: CASSQDIPPTEAFF

j_gene: TRBJ2-2
abundance: many
v_gene: TRBV5-1
d_gene: .
CDR3nt: TGCGCCAGCAGCCCCTCGGTGGGCCTAAACACCGGGGAGCTGTTTTTT
CDR3aa: CASSPSVGLNTGELFF

j_gene: TRBJ1-6
abundance: once
v_gene: TRBV7-9
d_gene: .
CDR3nt: TGCGCCAGCAGCTTTCAGGACTTGTTGGGGGCGAGGTCACCCCCCCACTTT
CDR3aa: CASSFQDLLGARSPPHF

j_gene: TRBJ2-7
abundance: many
v_gene: TRBV6-2/TRBV6-3
d_gene: .
CDR3nt: TGTGCCAGCAGCCTCATAGGAAACGAGCAGTACTTC
CDR3aa: CASSLIGNEQYF

j_gene: TRBJ1-4
abundance: .
v_gene: TRBV4-1
d_gene: .
CDR3nt: TGCGCCAGCAGCCAAGACAGGGGAACTAACTATGAAAAACTGTTTTTT
CDR3aa: CASSQDRGTNYEKLFF

j_gene: TRBJ2-7
abundance: many
v_gene: TRBV4-1
d_gene: .
CDR3nt: TGCGCCAGCAGCAGGGAGTTGCTGTACGAGCAGTACTTC
CDR3aa: CASSRELLYEQYF

j_gene: TRBJ1-1
abundance: .
v_gene: TRBV20-1
d_gene: .
CDR3nt: TGCAGTGCTAGAGGGGGAGGCACTGAAGCTTTCTTT
CDR3aa: CSARGGGTEAFF

j_gene: TRBJ1-2
abundance: .
v_gene: TRBV4-3
d_gene: .
CDR3nt: TGCGCCAGCAGCCAAGATACGTCGCTAGCGCTCCTGGGTGAGGGCTACACCTTC
CDR3aa: CASSQDTSLALLGEGYTF

j_gene: TRBJ1-4
abundance: .
v_gene: TRBV4-3
d_gene: .
CDR3nt: TGCGCCAGCAGCCCGAAGGGACGGGGGGAAAAACTGTTTTTT
CDR3aa: CASSPKGRGEKLFF

j_gene: TRBJ1-2
abundance: many
v_gene: TRBV19
d_gene: .
CDR3nt: TGTGCCAGTAGTATAGAGACAGATATTGGTGGCTACACCTTC
CDR3aa: CASSIETDIGGYTF